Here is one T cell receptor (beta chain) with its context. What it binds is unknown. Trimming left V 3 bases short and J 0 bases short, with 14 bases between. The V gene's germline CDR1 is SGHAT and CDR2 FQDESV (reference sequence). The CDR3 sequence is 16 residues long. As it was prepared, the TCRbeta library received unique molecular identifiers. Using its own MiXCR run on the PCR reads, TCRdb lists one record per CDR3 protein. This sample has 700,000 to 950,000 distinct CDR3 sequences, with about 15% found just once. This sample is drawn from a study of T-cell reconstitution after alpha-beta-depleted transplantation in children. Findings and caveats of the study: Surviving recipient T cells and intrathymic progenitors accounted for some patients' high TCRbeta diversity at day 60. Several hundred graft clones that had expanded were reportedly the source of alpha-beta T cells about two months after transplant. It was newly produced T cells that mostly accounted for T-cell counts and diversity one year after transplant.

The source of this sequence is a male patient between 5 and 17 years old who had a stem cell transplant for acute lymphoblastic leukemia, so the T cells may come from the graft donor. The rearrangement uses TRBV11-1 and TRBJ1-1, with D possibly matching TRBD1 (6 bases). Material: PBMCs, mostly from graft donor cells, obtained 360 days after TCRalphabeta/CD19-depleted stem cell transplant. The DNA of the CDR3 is TGTGCCAGCAGCTTGCTCGGGGGCCCAATGAACACTGAAGCTTTCTTT. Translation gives CASSLLGGPMNTEAFF.